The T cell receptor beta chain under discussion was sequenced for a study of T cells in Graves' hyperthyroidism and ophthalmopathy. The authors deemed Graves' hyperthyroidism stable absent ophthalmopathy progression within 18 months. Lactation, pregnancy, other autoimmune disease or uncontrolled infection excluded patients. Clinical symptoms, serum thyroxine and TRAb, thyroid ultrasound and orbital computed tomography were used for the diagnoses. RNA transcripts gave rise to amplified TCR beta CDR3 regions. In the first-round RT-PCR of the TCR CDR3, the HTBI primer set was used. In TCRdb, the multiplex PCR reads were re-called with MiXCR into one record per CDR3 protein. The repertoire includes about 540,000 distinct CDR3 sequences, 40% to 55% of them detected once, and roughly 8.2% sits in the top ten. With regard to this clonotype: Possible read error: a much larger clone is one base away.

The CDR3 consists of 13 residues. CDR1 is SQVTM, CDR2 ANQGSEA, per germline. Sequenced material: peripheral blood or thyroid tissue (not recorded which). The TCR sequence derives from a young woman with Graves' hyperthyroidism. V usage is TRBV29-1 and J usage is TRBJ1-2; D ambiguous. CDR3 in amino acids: CSVETVANYGHTF. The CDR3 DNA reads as TGCAGCGTTGAGACGGTAGCTAACTATGGCCACACCTTC.